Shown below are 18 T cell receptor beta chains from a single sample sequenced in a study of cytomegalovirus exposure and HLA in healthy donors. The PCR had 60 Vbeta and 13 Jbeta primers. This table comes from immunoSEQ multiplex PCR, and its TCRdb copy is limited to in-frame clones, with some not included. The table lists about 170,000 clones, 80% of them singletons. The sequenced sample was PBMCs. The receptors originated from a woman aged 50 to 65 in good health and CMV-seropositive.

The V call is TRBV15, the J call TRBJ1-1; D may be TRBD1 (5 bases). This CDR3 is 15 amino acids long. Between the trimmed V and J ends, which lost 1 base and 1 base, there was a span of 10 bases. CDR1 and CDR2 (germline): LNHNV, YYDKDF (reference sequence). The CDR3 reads CATSRVRRGNTEAFF. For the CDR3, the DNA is TGTGCCACCAGCAGAGTCCGAAGGGGGAACACTGAAGCTTTCTTT. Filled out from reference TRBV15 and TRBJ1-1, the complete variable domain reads DAMVIQNPRYQVTQFGKPVTLSCSQTLNHNVMYWYQQKSSQAPKLLFHYYDKDFNNEADTPDNFQSRRPNTSFCFLDIRSPGLGDTAMYLCATSRVRRGNTEAFFGQGTRLTVV.

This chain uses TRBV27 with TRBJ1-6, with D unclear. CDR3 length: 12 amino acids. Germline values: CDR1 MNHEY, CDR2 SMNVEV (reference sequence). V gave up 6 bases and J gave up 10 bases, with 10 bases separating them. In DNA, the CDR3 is TGTGCCAGCAGCGGGAACGTCTCACCCCTCCACTTT. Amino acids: CASSGNVSPLHF.

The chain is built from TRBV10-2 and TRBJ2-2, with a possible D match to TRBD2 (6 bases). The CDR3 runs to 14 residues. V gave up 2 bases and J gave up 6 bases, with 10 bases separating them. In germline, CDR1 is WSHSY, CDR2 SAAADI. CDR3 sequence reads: CASSEAGRAGELFF. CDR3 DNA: TGCGCCAGCAGTGAGGCGGGGAGAGCCGGGGAGCTGTTTTTT.

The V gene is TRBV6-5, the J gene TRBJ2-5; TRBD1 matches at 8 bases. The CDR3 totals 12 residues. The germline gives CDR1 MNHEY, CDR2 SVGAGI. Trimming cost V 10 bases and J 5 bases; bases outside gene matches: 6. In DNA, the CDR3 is TGTGCCACCCAGGGGGCTGGGGAGACCCAGTACTTC. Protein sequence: CATQGAGETQYF.

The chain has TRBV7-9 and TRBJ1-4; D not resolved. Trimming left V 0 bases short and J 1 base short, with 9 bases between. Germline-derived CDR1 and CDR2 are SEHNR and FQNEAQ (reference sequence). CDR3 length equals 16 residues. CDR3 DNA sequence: TGTGCCAGCAGCTTAGCAGGGAGGAGAACTAATGAAAAACTGTTTTTT. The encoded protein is CASSLAGRRTNEKLFF.

The CDR3 coding sequence is TGTGCCATCAGTGAGCCCCTCGGGAGCGGGGGTCATAATGAGCAGTTCTTC. Translated: CAISEPLGSGGHNEQFF. This chain uses TRBV10-3 with TRBJ2-1; 8 bases map to TRBD2. In germline, CDR1 is ENHRY, CDR2 SYGVKD. The CDR3 is made up of 17 amino acids. V lost 2 bases to trimming and J lost 7 bases; unmatched junction nucleotides: 13.

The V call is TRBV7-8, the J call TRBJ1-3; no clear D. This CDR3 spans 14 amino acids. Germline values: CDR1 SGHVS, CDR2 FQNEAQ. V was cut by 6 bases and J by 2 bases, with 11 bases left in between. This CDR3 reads CASRLTGTGNTIYF. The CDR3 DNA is TGTGCCAGCAGGTTAACCGGGACTGGAAACACCATATATTTT.

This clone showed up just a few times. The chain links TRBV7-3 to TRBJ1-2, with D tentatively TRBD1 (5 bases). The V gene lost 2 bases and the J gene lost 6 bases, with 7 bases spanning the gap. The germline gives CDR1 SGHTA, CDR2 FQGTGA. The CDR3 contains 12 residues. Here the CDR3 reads CASSLQGHGYTF. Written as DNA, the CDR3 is TGTGCCAGCAGCTTACAGGGCCATGGCTACACCTTC.

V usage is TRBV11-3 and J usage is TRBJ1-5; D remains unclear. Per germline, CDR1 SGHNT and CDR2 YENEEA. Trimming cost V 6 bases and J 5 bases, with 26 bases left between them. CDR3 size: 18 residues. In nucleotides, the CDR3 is TGTGCCAGCAGACCTTGGTGGCGGGAGTGGGGTTATCATCAGCCCCAGCATTTT. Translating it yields CASRPWWREWGYHQPQHF.

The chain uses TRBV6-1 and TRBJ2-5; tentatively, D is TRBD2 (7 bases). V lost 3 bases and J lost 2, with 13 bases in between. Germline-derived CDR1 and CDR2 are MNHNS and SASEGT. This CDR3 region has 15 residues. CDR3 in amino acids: CASSDWGGRQETQYF. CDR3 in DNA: TGTGCCAGCAGTGATTGGGGGGGGCGACAAGAGACCCAGTACTTC.

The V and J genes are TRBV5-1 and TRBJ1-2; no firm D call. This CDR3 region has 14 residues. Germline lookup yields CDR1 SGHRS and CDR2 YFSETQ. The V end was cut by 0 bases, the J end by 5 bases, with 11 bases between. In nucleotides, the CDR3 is TGCGCCAGCAGCTTGGAGATCCGAGGGTATGGCTACACCTTC. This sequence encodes CASSLEIRGYGYTF. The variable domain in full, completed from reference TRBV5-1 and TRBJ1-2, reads KAGVTQTPRYLIKTRGQQVTLSCSPISGHRSVSWYQQTPGQGLQFLFEYFSETQRNKGNFPGRFSGRQFSNSRSEMNVSTLELGDSALYLCASSLEIRGYGYTFGSGTRLTVV.

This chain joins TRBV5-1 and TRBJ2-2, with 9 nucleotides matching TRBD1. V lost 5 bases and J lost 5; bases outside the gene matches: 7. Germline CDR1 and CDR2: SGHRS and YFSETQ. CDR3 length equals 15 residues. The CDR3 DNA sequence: TGCGCCAGCAGGTCCGGGACAGGGCGGACCGGGGAGCTGTTTTTT. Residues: CASRSGTGRTGELFF.

The chain's CDR3 is CASSLLAGAPGEQYF. Written as DNA, the CDR3 is TGTGCCAGCAGTTTACTAGCGGGAGCCCCCGGCGAGCAGTACTTC. The chain is built from TRBV27 and TRBJ2-7, with TRBD2 matching 10 bases. Per the germline V gene, CDR1 is MNHEY and CDR2 is SMNVEV (reference sequence). The CDR3 contains 15 residues. V shed 2 bases and J 6 bases; nucleotides not matched to a gene: 7.

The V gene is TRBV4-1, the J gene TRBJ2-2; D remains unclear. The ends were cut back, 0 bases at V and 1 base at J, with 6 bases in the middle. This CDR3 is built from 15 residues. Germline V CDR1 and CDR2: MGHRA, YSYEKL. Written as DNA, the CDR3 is TGCGCCAGCAGCCAAGAACCAGGGAACACCGGGGAGCTGTTTTTT. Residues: CASSQEPGNTGELFF.

The CDR3: CASSGQGAPLATNEKLFF. The CDR3 DNA reads as TGTGCCAGCAGTGGTCAGGGGGCGCCCCTTGCAACTAATGAAAAACTGTTTTTT. V usage is TRBV28 and J usage is TRBJ1-4, with 8 bases lining up with TRBD1. The CDR3 loop spans 18 amino acids. V lost 5 bases, J lost 0 bases, and 11 bases stayed unmatched. Germline values: CDR1 MDHEN, CDR2 SYDVKM.

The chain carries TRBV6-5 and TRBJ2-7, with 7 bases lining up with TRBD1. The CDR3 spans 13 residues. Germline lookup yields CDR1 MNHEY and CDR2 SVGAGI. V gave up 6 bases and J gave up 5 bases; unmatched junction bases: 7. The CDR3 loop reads CASRDRFAHEQYF. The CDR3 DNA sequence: TGTGCCAGCAGGGACAGGTTCGCTCACGAGCAGTACTTC.

This chain's CDR3 is CAGDTGQVDQPQHF. The CDR3 DNA is TGTGCCGGCGATACGGGACAGGTGGACCAGCCCCAGCATTTT. The V call is TRBV28, the J call TRBJ1-5; TRBD1 matches 8 bases. The CDR3 runs 14 residues. V was clipped by 11 bases and J by 7 bases; unmatched bases: 13. Per the germline V gene, CDR1 is MDHEN and CDR2 is SYDVKM.

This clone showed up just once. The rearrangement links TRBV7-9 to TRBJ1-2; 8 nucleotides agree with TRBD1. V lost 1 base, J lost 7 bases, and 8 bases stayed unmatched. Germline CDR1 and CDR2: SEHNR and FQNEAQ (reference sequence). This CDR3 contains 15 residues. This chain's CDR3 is CASSLVVSGGFGYTF. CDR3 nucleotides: TGTGCCAGCAGCTTAGTGGTCTCAGGGGGCTTTGGCTACACCTTC.